The source of this T cell receptor beta chain is a study of blood T cell repertoires in COVID-19. Overall study context: The study drew acute and convalescent COVID-19 samples from the United States, Italy and Spain. Nucleic acid was either cDNA or gDNA, and it came from T cells, B-cell-depleted T cells, or PBMCs.

In the original workflow: Reference gene primer amplification in the assay estimated nucleated cell counts. Sequencing used immunoSEQ multiplex PCR; TCRdb keeps in-frame clones, though not all of them. V and J calls and clone size are those listed in that table; D and trimming were worked out from the DNA. In the table there are roughly 80,000 clones, 85% to 90% of which are singletons. Deletions cut 4 bases from V and 0 bases from J, with 10 bases between. The CDR3 has 16 amino acids. Germline V gives CDR1 LNHDA, CDR2 SQIVND (reference sequence). Sample: peripheral blood. The chain recombines TRBV19 with TRBJ1-6; D is ambiguous. This TCR came from an elderly woman with acute or convalescent COVID-19. CDR3: CASSRAGSSYNSPLHF. The CDR3, as DNA: TGTGCCAGTAGTAGGGCCGGGAGCTCCTATAATTCACCCCTCCACTTT.